A single sample is the source of the 18 T cell receptor beta chains below, sequenced in a study. A single record per CDR3 protein comes from TCRdb applying MiXCR to the RT-PCR reads. The sample lists about 700,000 distinct CDR3 sequences, over 12% occurring once. The sample consisted of memory CD4+ T cells from blood. The receptors stem from a female donor in good health, serving as a healthy control.

The J gene is TRBJ2-1, the V gene TRBV7-8; D possibly corresponds to TRBD2 (6 bases). Per the germline V gene, CDR1 is SGHVS and CDR2 is FQNEAQ. V was clipped by 4 bases and J by 1 base, with 17 bases between them. This CDR3 has 17 residues. CDR3 region: CASSSITPGASYNEQFF. CDR3 in DNA: TGTGCCAGCAGCTCGATCACTCCGGGAGCTTCCTACAATGAGCAGTTCTTC.

This clonotype has only a few counts. This chain uses TRBV7-3 with TRBJ2-1; 10 bases are shared with TRBD2. V dropped 3 bases and J dropped 5; count of bases not matched to a gene: 4. Germline assignment: CDR1 SGHTA and CDR2 FQGTGA. The CDR3 contains 15 residues. The CDR3 spells CASSFSLAGHNEQFF. The CDR3 bases are TGTGCCAGCAGCTTTTCACTAGCGGGACACAATGAGCAGTTCTTC.

This rearrangement joins TRBV5-1 to TRBJ2-5, with D perhaps matching TRBD1 or TRBD2 (5 bases each). Germline CDR1 SGHRS, CDR2 YFSETQ. The length of the CDR3 is 16 residues. V dropped 3 bases and J dropped 1 base, with 16 bases sitting between them. DNA of the CDR3: TGCGCCAGCAGCTCCCGGGACGGCATCCCCCAAGAGACCCAGTACTTC. Protein product: CASSSRDGIPQETQYF. The variable domain in full, with the rest retrieved from reference TRBV5-1 and TRBJ2-5, is KAGVTQTPRYLIKTRGQQVTLSCSPISGHRSVSWYQQTPGQGLQFLFEYFSETQRNKGNFPGRFSGRQFSNSRSEMNVSTLELGDSALYLCASSSRDGIPQETQYFGPGTRLLVL.

This chain uses TRBV10-3 with TRBJ1-6; the D gene is possibly TRBD1 (5 bases). This CDR3 region has 14 residues. Trimming left V 9 bases short and J 5 bases short, with 14 bases between. The germline gives CDR1 ENHRY, CDR2 SYGVKD. CDR3 nucleotides: TGTGCCATGAAGTCCGGGGACGATAATTCACCCCTCCACTTT. Translation: CAMKSGDDNSPLHF.

The rearrangement uses TRBV5-1 and TRBJ2-7; tentative D call: TRBD2 (6 bases). From germline, CDR1 is SGHRS and CDR2 YFSETQ. The CDR3 has 15 amino acids. Deletions cut 4 bases from V and 4 bases from J, with 18 bases between. As DNA, the CDR3 is TGCGCCAGCAGCCTCCTGGGGGGTAGCGGTTACGAGCAGTACTTC. Protein product: CASSLLGGSGYEQYF.

The V call is TRBV5-1, the J call TRBJ2-3; D unresolved. The CDR3 extends over 16 amino acids. Trimming took off 0 bases at V and 2 bases at J, with 13 bases between the two ends. Germline V CDR1 and CDR2: SGHRS, YFSETQ. This CDR3 reads CASSLGAGFNTDTQYF. In nucleotides, the CDR3 is TGCGCCAGCAGCTTGGGGGCAGGTTTTAACACAGATACGCAGTATTTT.

This clonotype occurred a few times. The chain couples TRBV4-3 to TRBJ1-4; D may be TRBD1 (5 bases). This CDR3 has 14 amino acids. Germline CDR1 reads LGHNA; CDR2 reads YSLEER. The V and J ends lost 5 bases and 2 bases respectively, with 9 bases between them. The CDR3 reads CASSEAGTNEKLFF. The DNA of the CDR3 is TGCGCCAGCAGCGAGGCAGGGACTAATGAAAAACTGTTTTTT.

This chain joins TRBV24-1 and TRBJ2-1; D possibly corresponds to TRBD2 (6 bases). CDR3 length: 15 residues. Germline CDR1 is KGHDR and CDR2 is SFDVKD. Between the trimmed V and J ends, which lost 3 bases and 4 bases, there was a span of 12 bases. The CDR3: CATSDGDSEYNEQFF. DNA of the CDR3: TGTGCCACCAGTGATGGGGACTCCGAGTACAATGAGCAGTTCTTC.

In this sample, this clonotype turned up a few times. V is TRBV7-2 and J is TRBJ1-5, with a possible D match to TRBD1 (5 bases). The ends were cut back, 1 base at V and 10 bases at J, with 11 bases in the middle. The CDR3 extends over 13 amino acids. The germline V gene has CDR1 SGHTA and CDR2 FQGNSA. The CDR3 here is CASSLEEQGPQHF. Written as DNA, the CDR3 is TGTGCCAGCAGCTTAGAGGAGCAGGGACCCCAGCATTTT.

This clonotype has only a few counts. The J gene is TRBJ1-2, the V gene TRBV20-1; D remains ambiguous. Germline assignment: CDR1 DFQATT and CDR2 SNEGSKA (reference sequence). CDR3 length: 13 residues. Trimming pared 3 bases from V and 0 bases from J, leaving 8 bases between. CDR3 coding DNA: TGCAGTGCTAGTATAGGGACTAACTATGGCTACACCTTC. Amino acid sequence: CSASIGTNYGYTF.

There are a few counts of this clonotype. The chain recombines TRBV7-8 with TRBJ2-1; D gene uncertain. Per germline, CDR1 SGHVS and CDR2 FQNEAQ. The CDR3 extends over 16 amino acids. Trimming cost V 1 base and J 2 bases, with 12 bases left between them. CDR3 sequence: CASSLGLKTTYNEQFF. For the CDR3, the DNA is TGTGCCAGCAGCTTAGGGCTGAAGACCACCTACAATGAGCAGTTCTTC.

This clonotype occurred a few times. V usage is TRBV5-1 and J usage is TRBJ2-1, with TRBD2 matching 10 bases. J lost 1 base, V lost 5 bases, and 6 bases had no gene match. Germline CDR1 is SGHRS and CDR2 is YFSETQ. This CDR3 spans 16 amino acids. The DNA for the CDR3 is TGCGCCAGCAGGGTAGCGGGGGGATCTTCCTACAATGAGCAGTTCTTC. Translating gives CASRVAGGSSYNEQFF.

This chain uses TRBV6-5 with TRBJ1-1; 8 bases are shared with TRBD1. This CDR3 region has 14 residues. V shed 6 bases and J 4 bases; nucleotides not matched to a gene: 7. Germline V lookup: CDR1 MNHEY, CDR2 SVGAGI. CDR3 sequence reads: CASSGQGVGTEAFF. The CDR3 DNA is TGTGCCAGCAGCGGACAGGGAGTAGGCACTGAAGCTTTCTTT.

This clonotype appeared a few times. V and J are TRBV7-3 and TRBJ2-1; tentative D call: TRBD1 (6 bases). The germline V and J ends were trimmed by 1 base and 3 bases, with 10 bases remaining between them. The CDR3 extends over 15 amino acids. CDR1 SGHTA and CDR2 FQGTGA come from the germline V gene. CDR3 DNA: TGTGCCAGCAGCTTAAAGTCACAGGGCTACAATGAGCAGTTCTTC. It yields the protein CASSLKSQGYNEQFF.

This clonotype was counted ten times or more. The V and J genes are TRBV6-5 and TRBJ2-1; 9 bases line up with TRBD1. Trimming removed 2 bases from V and 6 bases from J; junction bases left unmatched: 5. CDR1 MNHEY and CDR2 SVGAGI come from the germline V gene. The CDR3 sequence is 15 residues long. CDR3 nucleotide sequence: TGTGCCAGCAGTTACCGACAGGGGGGGATCAATGAGCAGTTCTTC. Translation gives CASSYRQGGINEQFF.

This clonotype was seen a handful of times. The CDR3 reads CSANRPDSYNEQFF. CDR3 in DNA: TGCAGTGCTAATCGACCCGACTCCTACAATGAGCAGTTCTTC. The genes are TRBV20-1 and TRBJ2-1; D ambiguous. Germline-derived CDR1 and CDR2 are DFQATT and SNEGSKA (reference sequence). The V and J ends lost 4 bases and 0 bases respectively, with 10 bases between them. The CDR3 runs 14 residues.

The rearrangement joins TRBV15 to TRBJ2-7; 7 positions agree with TRBD2. J was trimmed by 2 bases and V by 0 bases; bases with no gene match: 4. Germline CDR1 LNHNV, CDR2 YYDKDF (reference sequence). The CDR3 has 15 residues. CDR3 sequence reads: CATSREPGGAYEQYF. The CDR3, as DNA: TGTGCCACCAGCAGAGAGCCGGGAGGCGCCTACGAGCAGTACTTC. Filled out from reference TRBV15 and TRBJ2-7, the complete variable domain reads DAMVIQNPRYQVTQFGKPVTLSCSQTLNHNVMYWYQQKSSQAPKLLFHYYDKDFNNEADTPDNFQSRRPNTSFCFLDIRSPGLGDTAMYLCATSREPGGAYEQYFGPGTRLTVT.

A few counts support this clonotype. The genes are TRBV15 and TRBJ1-2; TRBD1 might be the D (5 bases). The CDR3 loop spans 13 amino acids. CDR1 is LNHNV, CDR2 YYDKDF, per germline (reference sequence). Trimming shortened V by 4 bases and J by 4 bases, and 10 bases separated the two germline ends. Here the CDR3 reads CATSKDSSYGYTF. For the CDR3, the DNA is TGTGCCACCAGCAAAGACAGCTCCTATGGCTACACCTTC. The full variable domain, completed using reference TRBV15 and TRBJ1-2, is DAMVIQNPRYQVTQFGKPVTLSCSQTLNHNVMYWYQQKSSQAPKLLFHYYDKDFNNEADTPDNFQSRRPNTSFCFLDIRSPGLGDTAMYLCATSKDSSYGYTFGSGTRLTVV.